The rows below give T cell receptor beta chains drawn from one sample of a study of somatic mutations in cytotoxic T cells in rheumatoid arthritis. Assay: immunoSEQ multiplex PCR; the TCRdb copy retains only in-frame clones and omits some. The sample has 10,000 to 15,000 clones, about four fifths seen once. Sequencing was performed on CD8+ T cells sorted from blood. The receptors stem from an adult with rheumatoid arthritis. The CDR3 runs from the conserved cysteine through the conserved F or W. D genes are given only for firm matches. Clone size, where shown, is once, few, many, or a class for clones that have expanded.

size: .
D: .
J: TRBJ2-1
V: TRBV2
DNA: TGTGCCAGCAGTGAAAACCGGATAAATGAGCAGTTCTTC
CDR3: CASSENRINEQFF

size: .
D: .
J: TRBJ1-2
V: TRBV6-1
DNA: TGTGCCAGCAGGAACCGGGACCGCCGCTATGGCTACACCTTC
CDR3: CASRNRDRRYGYTF

size: .
D: .
J: TRBJ2-3
V: TRBV15
DNA: TGTGCCACCAGCTCGGGGTTCGCAGATACGCAGTATTTT
CDR3: CATSSGFADTQYF

size: .
D: .
J: TRBJ1-4
V: TRBV29-1
DNA: TGCAGCGCCAGCGAGGGGCATCCCAGGGAAAAACTGTTTTTT
CDR3: CSASEGHPREKLFF

size: .
D: TRBD1
J: TRBJ1-2
V: TRBV30
DNA: TGTGCCTGGAGTGCGACAGGGGGCGTTACCAACGTAGAGTATTTTCGCTACACCTTC
CDR3: CAWSATGGVTNVEYFRYTF

size: .
D: .
J: TRBJ1-4
V: TRBV4-2
DNA: TGTGCCAGCAGCCAAGAGCAGGCAACTAATGAAAAACTGTTTTTT
CDR3: CASSQEQATNEKLFF

size: .
D: .
J: TRBJ2-1
V: TRBV5-4
DNA: TGTGCCAGCAGCCCCTCCCGGGAGAAACACAATGAGCAGTTCTTC
CDR3: CASSPSREKHNEQFF

size: .
D: .
J: TRBJ1-2
V: TRBV4-1
DNA: TGCGCCAGCAGCCGGTCAGTCGGGGCTCTCTCTGGCTATGGCTACACCTTC
CDR3: CASSRSVGALSGYGYTF

size: .
D: .
J: TRBJ2-7
V: TRBV11-1
DNA: TGTGCCAGCAGCGTTGGGGGAATAACCTACGAGCAGTACTTC
CDR3: CASSVGGITYEQYF

size: few
D: TRBD2
J: TRBJ2-3
V: TRBV6-4
DNA: TGTGCCAGCAGTGAGGCTAGCGGGAGCACAGATACGCAGTATTTT
CDR3: CASSEASGSTDTQYF

size: .
D: TRBD1
J: TRBJ1-1
V: TRBV10-3
DNA: TGTGCCATCAGTGAGCCAGGGGGCATGAACACTGAAGCTTTCTTT
CDR3: CAISEPGGMNTEAFF

size: .
D: TRBD1
J: TRBJ2-2
V: TRBV28
DNA: TGTGCCAGCAGACAGGACAGGGATGGCGGGGAGCTGTTTTTT
CDR3: CASRQDRDGGELFF

size: .
D: .
J: TRBJ2-7
V: TRBV4-1
DNA: TGCGCCAGCAGTCTTGGTATCTCCTACGAGCAGTACTTC
CDR3: CASSLGISYEQYF

size: .
D: TRBD1
J: TRBJ2-7
V: TRBV28
DNA: TGTGCCAGCATAGCCGCCGACAGGGGGGCCTCCTACGAGCAGTACTTC
CDR3: CASIAADRGASYEQYF

size: .
D: TRBD2
J: TRBJ2-3
V: TRBV15
DNA: TGTGCCACCAGCTCATGGACTAGCGGGAAGGCCGTAGGCACAGATACGCAGTATTTT
CDR3: CATSSWTSGKAVGTDTQYF

size: once
D: TRBD2
J: TRBJ2-7
V: TRBV4-2
DNA: TGTGCCAGCAGCCATACTAGCGGCTACGAGCAGTACTTC
CDR3: CASSHTSGYEQYF

size: once
D: TRBD1
J: TRBJ1-1
V: TRBV19
DNA: TGTGCCAGTAGCCTCAGGACAGGGGAGGACACTGAAGCTTTCTTT
CDR3: CASSLRTGEDTEAFF

size: medium-sized
D: .
J: TRBJ1-1
V: TRBV7-9
DNA: TGTGCCAGCAGCTCGGTTTACACGGACAGATATTATGAAGCTTTCTTT
CDR3: CASSSVYTDRYYEAFF

size: few
D: .
J: TRBJ1-5
V: TRBV6-1
DNA: TGTGCCAGCATCTTGGGCCGCAATCAGCCCCAGCATTTT
CDR3: CASILGRNQPQHF

size: .
D: .
J: TRBJ1-5
V: TRBV27
DNA: TGTGCCAGCAGTTTAGGCCGGGGCAATCAGCCCCAGCATTTT
CDR3: CASSLGRGNQPQHF

size: .
D: TRBD1
J: TRBJ2-7
V: TRBV5-4
DNA: TGTGCCAGCAGCTCTTACGACGGGACAGGGGGCTACGAGCAGTACTTC
CDR3: CASSSYDGTGGYEQYF

size: .
D: TRBD2
J: TRBJ2-5
V: TRBV5-1
DNA: TGCGCCAGCAGCATATCGACTAGCGGGTCTAAAGAGACCCAGTACTTC
CDR3: CASSISTSGSKETQYF

size: .
D: .
J: TRBJ2-3
V: TRBV5-4
DNA: TGTGCCAGCAGCTTTCTGGCGAACACAGATACGCAGTATTTT
CDR3: CASSFLANTDTQYF

size: .
D: .
J: TRBJ1-5
V: TRBV28
DNA: TGTGCCAGTCGACGAGGGGCCCAGCCCCAGCATTTT
CDR3: CASRRGAQPQHF

size: .
D: TRBD2
J: TRBJ2-2
V: TRBV27
DNA: TGTGCCAGCACGGGGGGCGGGGAGCTGTTTTTT
CDR3: CASTGGGELFF

size: .
D: .
J: TRBJ1-5
V: TRBV6-1
DNA: TGTGCCAGCAGTGAATTCGCCGGGCGTGGCAATCAGCCCCAGCATTTT
CDR3: CASSEFAGRGNQPQHF

size: .
D: TRBD1
J: TRBJ2-7
V: TRBV19
DNA: TGTGCCAGTAGCCCCGGGACAGGGAACTACGAGCAGTACTTC
CDR3: CASSPGTGNYEQYF

size: .
D: .
J: TRBJ1-3
V: TRBV5-4
DNA: TGTGCCAGCAGCGTCGGCGGAACTGGAAACACCATATATTTT
CDR3: CASSVGGTGNTIYF

size: .
D: .
J: TRBJ2-5
V: TRBV6-5
DNA: TGTGCCAGCGGGAGCGGGGAGACCCAGTACTTC
CDR3: CASGSGETQYF

size: few
D: .
J: TRBJ1-4
V: TRBV7-9
DNA: TGTGCCAGCAGCTTAGCTGGTGGTGAAAAACTGTTTTTT
CDR3: CASSLAGGEKLFF

size: .
D: TRBD1
J: TRBJ2-7
V: TRBV6-1
DNA: TGTGCCAGCAGTGAAGTGGACAGGGGATACGAGCAGTACTTC
CDR3: CASSEVDRGYEQYF

size: .
D: .
J: TRBJ1-2
V: TRBV2
DNA: TGTGCCAGCAAGTATGGCTATGGCTACACCTTC
CDR3: CASKYGYGYTF

size: .
D: TRBD2
J: TRBJ2-6
V: TRBV28
DNA: TGTGCCAGCAGTTTCTCGGGACTAGCGGGAGGATTCTCCGGGGCCAACGTCCTGACTTTC
CDR3: CASSFSGLAGGFSGANVLTF

size: once
D: .
J: TRBJ1-5
V: TRBV27
DNA: TGTGCCAGCAGTGTGACGACAGGTCGCAATCAGCCCCAGCATTTT
CDR3: CASSVTTGRNQPQHF

size: .
D: .
J: TRBJ2-5
V: TRBV5-1
DNA: TGCGCCAGCAGCCGTGGAGTCCAAGAGACCCAGTACTTC
CDR3: CASSRGVQETQYF

size: .
D: TRBD1
J: TRBJ2-6
V: TRBV4-1
DNA: TGCGCCAGCAGCCTAGCCCAGGGGGCGGCTGGGGCCAACGTCCTGACTTTC
CDR3: CASSLAQGAAGANVLTF

size: .
D: .
J: TRBJ2-7
V: TRBV10-3
DNA: TGTGCCATCAGTGAGAAGGGTAGAAATTACGAGCAGTACTTC
CDR3: CAISEKGRNYEQYF

size: .
D: .
J: TRBJ2-7
V: TRBV11-3
DNA: TGTGCCAGCAGCGCCGAGGTGGGAGTACTGTCTTACGAGCAGTACTTC
CDR3: CASSAEVGVLSYEQYF

size: few
D: .
J: TRBJ2-7
V: TRBV28
DNA: TGTGCCAGCAGTTTAAAGGCTTCCTACGAGCAGTACTTC
CDR3: CASSLKASYEQYF

size: .
D: .
J: TRBJ1-5
V: TRBV15
DNA: TGTGCCACCGGGGGCAGGGAAGGCAATCAGCCCCAGCATTTT
CDR3: CATGGREGNQPQHF

size: .
D: .
J: TRBJ1-6
V: TRBV6-5
DNA: TGTGCCAGCACCCCCTCGGTGGGCCATAATTCACCCCTCCACTTT
CDR3: CASTPSVGHNSPLHF

size: .
D: .
J: TRBJ2-7
V: TRBV27
DNA: TGTGCCAGCAGTTTAGGGGCGGGGAAGAGTTACGAGCAGTACTTC
CDR3: CASSLGAGKSYEQYF

size: .
D: TRBD1
J: TRBJ2-1
V: TRBV4-1
DNA: TGCGCCACCACCCCTAGACAGGGGTGGAGTGAGCAGTTCTTC
CDR3: CATTPRQGWSEQFF

size: .
D: TRBD1
J: TRBJ2-7
V: TRBV30
DNA: TGTGCCTGGAGACTTCGGACAGGGGGGAGATACGAGCAGTACTTC
CDR3: CAWRLRTGGRYEQYF

size: once
D: TRBD1
J: TRBJ2-5
V: TRBV9
DNA: TGTGCCAGCAGCCTCGGGACAGTCCAAGAGACCCAGTACTTC
CDR3: CASSLGTVQETQYF

size: few
D: .
J: TRBJ1-2
V: TRBV4-1
DNA: TGCGCCAGCAGCCCAGGCGAGCCTTATGGCTACACCTTC
CDR3: CASSPGEPYGYTF

size: .
D: .
J: TRBJ2-7
V: TRBV6-1
DNA: TGTGCCAGCAGTGAAGGACAGAACTACGAGCAGTACTTC
CDR3: CASSEGQNYEQYF

size: .
D: .
J: TRBJ2-5
V: TRBV5-4
DNA: TGTGCCAGCAGCTTCGTGGGAGGAATGGGAGAGACCCAGTACTTC
CDR3: CASSFVGGMGETQYF

size: few
D: TRBD1
J: TRBJ1-2
V: TRBV28
DNA: TGTGCCAGCAGTCCTCGACAGGGGATAAGCTATGGCTACACCTTC
CDR3: CASSPRQGISYGYTF

size: .
D: TRBD2
J: TRBJ2-7
V: TRBV28
DNA: TGTGCCAGCAGATCTACTACTAGCGGGAGGATCTACGAGCAGTACTTC
CDR3: CASRSTTSGRIYEQYF

size: .
D: .
J: TRBJ1-2
V: TRBV11-2
DNA: TGTGCCAGCAGCCCGCACGGACAGCCCCTAACCCATGGCTACACCTTC
CDR3: CASSPHGQPLTHGYTF

size: once
D: .
J: TRBJ1-5
V: TRBV19
DNA: TGTGCCAGTAGTATATCGTACACTAGCAATCAGCCCCAGCATTTT
CDR3: CASSISYTSNQPQHF

size: few
D: .
J: TRBJ1-3
V: TRBV18
DNA: TGTGCCAGCTCACCAGAAGACTCTGGAAACACCATATATTTT
CDR3: CASSPEDSGNTIYF

size: .
D: .
J: TRBJ1-1
V: TRBV6-1
DNA: TGTGCCAGCAGTACACACGATGAACAGGCTGAAGCTTTCTTT
CDR3: CASSTHDEQAEAFF

size: .
D: TRBD2
J: TRBJ2-7
V: TRBV28
DNA: TGTGCCAGCAGTTTGGGACTAGCGGGAGGGGCGTCCTACGAGCAGTACTTC
CDR3: CASSLGLAGGASYEQYF

size: few
D: TRBD2
J: TRBJ2-7
V: TRBV7-8
DNA: TGTGCCAGCAGCTTAGGACTAGCCGAAATCTCCTACGAGCAGTACTTC
CDR3: CASSLGLAEISYEQYF

size: .
D: .
J: TRBJ2-7
V: TRBV29-1
DNA: TGCAGCGCCAGGGACGGGTACTCCTACGAGCAGTACTTC
CDR3: CSARDGYSYEQYF

size: .
D: .
J: TRBJ2-1
V: TRBV7-6
DNA: TGTGCCAGCAGGAGGGACTCTTTCAATGAGCAGTTCTTC
CDR3: CASRRDSFNEQFF

size: .
D: .
J: TRBJ2-2
V: TRBV6-1
DNA: TGTGCCAGCAGTCTCAGTGTGGACACCGGGGAGCTGTTTTTT
CDR3: CASSLSVDTGELFF

size: .
D: .
J: TRBJ2-7
V: TRBV7-9
DNA: TGTGCCAGCAGCTTAGTGGGGATGGGAGAGCAGTACTTC
CDR3: CASSLVGMGEQYF